These 20 T cell receptor beta chains were all obtained from the same sample, sequenced in a study of T cell repertoires in cytomegalovirus infection. TCRdb used MiXCR to reprocess the reads, holding one entry per CDR3 protein. The sample includes approximately 320,000 distinct CDR3 sequences, over 7.5% of them seen just once. The specimen sequenced was PBMCs. The receptor source for this set is a human donor in good health (CMV status not recorded). Some clones in this sample may be carry-over from other donors' samples.

The V and J genes are TRBV9 and TRBJ2-3; no clear D gene. Trimming pared 4 bases from V and 6 bases from J, leaving 15 bases between. The CDR3 runs to 14 residues. Per germline, CDR1 SGDLS and CDR2 YYNGEE. CDR3 protein: CASSITSLWDTQYF. The CDR3 DNA is TGTGCCAGCAGCATCACTTCCCTTTGGGATACGCAGTATTTT.

This clonotype was recorded many times. The chain recombines TRBV20-1 with TRBJ1-4; possibly TRBD1 for D (6 bases). The CDR3 extends over 14 amino acids. From germline, CDR1 is DFQATT and CDR2 SNEGSKA (reference sequence). V lost 5 bases to trimming and J lost 7 bases, with 17 bases between them. The CDR3 loop reads CSARVGGRSEKLFF. The CDR3 DNA is TGCAGTGCTCGTGTAGGGGGAAGGAGTGAAAAACTGTTTTTT.

V gene TRBV19 combines with J gene TRBJ1-1, with D unclear. Trimming cost V 7 bases and J 5 bases, with 11 bases left between them. CDR1 is LNHDA and CDR2 is SQIVND in the germline V gene (reference sequence). The CDR3 runs 12 residues. The CDR3 DNA is TGTGCCAGTATTAGAGGGAGTACTGAAGCTTTCTTT. It codes for CASIRGSTEAFF.

At least ten counts were recorded for this clonotype. The chain couples TRBV28 to TRBJ2-2; 8 nucleotides line up with TRBD2. This CDR3 is 13 amino acids long. With V trimmed by 7 bases and J by 6 bases, 4 bases remained unmatched. Germline loops: CDR1 MDHEN, CDR2 SYDVKM. The CDR3 sequence is CASIYGRAGELFF. Here the CDR3 DNA reads TGTGCCAGCATATACGGGAGGGCCGGGGAGCTGTTTTTT.

This clonotype was seen many times. The chain uses TRBV28 and TRBJ2-7, with 11 bases that match TRBD1. The CDR3 spans 14 residues. J lost 4 bases, V lost 5 bases, and 4 bases had no gene match. Germline V gene sequence: CDR1 MDHEN, CDR2 SYDVKM. Here the CDR3 reads CASSVGQGAYEQYF. Here the CDR3 DNA reads TGTGCCAGCAGTGTAGGACAGGGGGCGTACGAGCAGTACTTC.

The rearrangement joins TRBV28 to TRBJ2-6; possibly TRBD2 for D (7 bases). The CDR3 extends over 17 amino acids. V was pared by 7 bases and J by 3 bases, with 19 bases between. Germline loops: CDR1 MDHEN, CDR2 SYDVKM. The CDR3 loop reads CASTIPMGGGGANVLTF. Here the CDR3 DNA reads TGTGCCAGCACCATCCCCATGGGAGGGGGTGGGGCCAACGTCCTGACTTTC.

The CDR3 DNA sequence: TGTGCCAGCAGTTTAGCAGTTGAGCAGTTCTTC. It codes for CASSLAVEQFF. The chain carries TRBV12-3 or TRBV12-4 and TRBJ2-1; D is uncertain. The CDR3 covers 11 residues. Trimming stripped 0 bases from V and 9 bases from J, with 3 bases between.

This clonotype came up many times. The V gene is TRBV7-2, the J gene TRBJ2-5; 10 positions agree with TRBD2. This CDR3 is 16 amino acids long. Germline CDR1 reads SGHTA; CDR2 reads FQGNSA. The ends lost 5 bases at V and 2 bases at J; junction bases unmatched: 8. The CDR3: CASSHGTSVLQETQYF. CDR3 nucleotide sequence: TGTGCCAGCAGCCACGGGACTAGCGTGCTACAAGAGACCCAGTACTTC. The full variable domain, with the rest looked up from reference TRBV7-2 and TRBJ2-5, is GAGVSQSPSNKVTEKGKDVELRCDPISGHTALYWYRQSLGQGLEFLIYFQGNSAPDKSGLPSDRFSAERTGGSVSTLTIQRTQQEDSAVYLCASSHGTSVLQETQYFGPGTRLLVL.

This clonotype was seen at least ten times. The J gene is TRBJ2-5, the V gene TRBV20-1; TRBD2 might be the D (5 bases). The V gene lost 5 bases and the J gene lost 3 bases, with 13 bases spanning the gap. Germline V gene lookup returns CDR1 DFQATT and CDR2 SNEGSKA (reference sequence). The CDR3 is 13 residues long. The CDR3 DNA sequence: TGCAGTGCTTATGTCGAGCGGAAAGAGACCCAGTACTTC. Its translation is CSAYVERKETQYF.

The CDR3 nucleotides read TGCGCCAGCAGCCAAGATTTATTAGGGCGCAATCAGCCCCAGCATTTT. Translating gives CASSQDLLGRNQPQHF. The chain couples TRBV4-1 to TRBJ1-5; D uncertain. This CDR3 is 16 amino acids long. CDR1 is MGHRA and CDR2 is YSYEKL in the germline V gene. Trimming took off 0 bases at V and 2 bases at J, with 11 bases between the two ends.

This chain joins TRBV30 and TRBJ2-2; TRBD1 aligns across 9 bases. This CDR3 has 14 residues. With 7 bases clipped from V and 6 bases from J, the junction kept 9 bases outside the gene matches. Germline V gene data show CDR1 as GTSNPN and CDR2 as SVGIG (reference sequence). The CDR3 region has the DNA TGTGCCTCCGGGACAGGGCGACGTGCCGGGGAGCTGTTTTTT. It is translated as CASGTGRRAGELFF.

V gene TRBV24-1 combines with J gene TRBJ2-3, with TRBD1 matching over 9 bases. CDR1 and CDR2 (germline): KGHDR, SFDVKD. J lost 4 bases, V lost 3 bases, and 4 bases had no gene match. CDR3 size: 15 residues. In DNA, the CDR3 is TGTGCCACCAGTGATCCCGGACAGGGGTCAGATACGCAGTATTTT. Encoded protein: CATSDPGQGSDTQYF.

This clonotype was counted a few times. The rearrangement uses TRBV7-3 and TRBJ2-1; the match to TRBD1 covers 7 bases. CDR1 SGHTA and CDR2 FQGTGA come from the germline V gene. The CDR3 spans 16 residues. The J segment lost 2 bases and the V segment lost 3 bases, leaving 7 bases of the junction unmatched. CDR3 region: CASSFHRDSPYNEQFF. In DNA, the CDR3 is TGTGCCAGCAGCTTCCACCGGGACAGTCCCTACAATGAGCAGTTCTTC.

This chain uses TRBV6-6 with TRBJ2-3; 13 positions agree with TRBD2. V shed 4 bases, J shed 5 bases, and the junction held 6 bases outside the gene matches. There are 16 residues in the CDR3. Germline values: CDR1 MNHNY, CDR2 SVGAGI (reference sequence). CDR3: CASSFGTSGVLDTQYF. CDR3 sequence (DNA): TGTGCCAGCAGTTTCGGGACTAGCGGGGTTCTAGATACGCAGTATTTT.

The V gene is TRBV9, the J gene TRBJ2-1; perhaps TRBD1 as D (5 bases). Germline V lookup: CDR1 SGDLS, CDR2 YYNGEE. Trimming removed 4 bases from V and 9 bases from J, with 11 bases in between. The CDR3 covers 12 residues. CDR3 amino acids: CASSSGRGEQFF. CDR3 nucleotides: TGTGCCAGCAGCTCCGGAAGGGGTGAGCAGTTCTTC.

This chain connects TRBV5-1 to TRBJ2-1; 7 nucleotides agree with TRBD2. After removal of 0 bases from V and 7 bases from J, the junction contained 13 bases not matched to a gene. Germline V gene lookup returns CDR1 SGHRS and CDR2 YFSETQ. There are 17 residues in the CDR3. The CDR3 coding sequence is TGCGCCAGCAGCTTGGCGGCGGGAGCCCCGTCTGGAAATGAGCAGTTCTTC. It is translated as CASSLAAGAPSGNEQFF.

CDR3 sequence (DNA): TGCAGCGTTGAAGGTAGCGGTCATAATTCACCCCTCCACTTT. It encodes CSVEGSGHNSPLHF. This chain links TRBV29-1 with TRBJ1-6; no definite D call. Germline CDR1 is SQVTM and CDR2 is ANQGSEA. This CDR3 spans 14 amino acids. V lost 1 base to trimming and J lost 5 bases, with 9 bases between them.

This clonotype was found many times. The J gene is TRBJ1-2, the V gene TRBV7-2; tentatively, D is TRBD1 (6 bases). Germline lookup yields CDR1 SGHTA and CDR2 FQGNSA. This CDR3 is 16 amino acids long. The germline V and J ends were trimmed by 1 base and 0 bases, with 12 bases remaining between them. The CDR3 coding sequence is TGTGCCAGCAGCTTAGGGGCTTGGACAGCTAACTATGGCTACACCTTC. It encodes CASSLGAWTANYGYTF.

In regard to this clonotype: This may stem from a read error, because a much larger clone lies one nucleotide away. V usage is TRBV7-2 and J usage is TRBJ2-5, with D tentatively TRBD1 (7 bases). Germline CDR1 is SGHTA and CDR2 is FQGNSA. CDR3 length equals 16 residues. The CDR3 region is CARSLAFQGGEETQYF. CDR3 sequence (DNA): TGTGCCCGCAGCTTAGCGTTCCAGGGGGGCGAGGAGACCCAGTACTTC. Full variable domain (rest looked up from reference TRBV7-2 and TRBJ2-5): GAGVSQSPSNKVTEKGKDVELRCDPISGHTALYWYRQSLGQGLEFLIYFQGNSAPDKSGLPSDRFSAERTGGSVSTLTIQRTQQEDSAVYLCARSLAFQGGEETQYFGPGTRLLVL.

In regard to this clonotype: An end of the junction does not agree with germline; a read error may underlie this. The chain links TRBV11-2 to TRBJ1-1; TRBD1 matches at 9 bases. The CDR3 covers 16 residues. Germline V gene sequence: CDR1 SGHAT, CDR2 FQNNGV. The CDR3, as DNA: TGTGCCTGCAGCCAACGGCCGGGACAGGGACTCACTGAAGCTTTCTTT. Its protein is CACSQRPGQGLTEAFF.